Here is one TCR beta chain with its context. The data belong to a study of T cells after yellow fever vaccination. V was clipped by 6 bases and J by 7 bases, with 13 bases between them. The CDR3 is 13 residues long. Per the germline V gene, CDR1 is MNHNS and CDR2 is SASEGT. From the 5' RACE reads, TCRdb called clonotypes with MiXCR, one entry per CDR3 protein. This sample has more than 350,000 distinct CDR3 sequences, with approximately 10% found just once. This sequence originates from a man younger than 30 who received the YFV17D yellow fever vaccine. The sequencing used PBMCs, collected on the day of the first yellow fever vaccination. The V and J genes are TRBV6-1 and TRBJ1-5; a weak D match, TRBD1 (6 bases). CDR3 residues: CASSTGLRQPQHF. CDR3 DNA sequence: TGTGCCAGCAGCACAGGGTTGCGGCAGCCCCAGCATTTT.